Listed below are T cell receptor beta chains from one sample, sequenced in a study of cytomegalovirus exposure and HLA in healthy donors. TCRdb's table, derived via immunoSEQ multiplex PCR, lists solely in-frame clones and lacks some. There are 150,000 to 200,000 clones in the sample; around four fifths occur only once, and more than 1.5% lies in the top ten. The specimen sequenced was PBMCs. Receptor source: a young man in good health and CMV-seronegative. Each CDR3 is given with its conserved first and last residue. A row's size may be missing; if present it is once, few, many or a size class.

size	V	J	CDR3
NA	TRBV27	TRBJ2-2	CASSSGQGGNTGELFF
NA	TRBV30	TRBJ2-4	CAWSAGGAKNIQYF
few	TRBV21-1	TRBJ1-5	CASSKIPDRVNQPQHF
NA	TRBV25-1	TRBJ2-1	CASSLAGGLNEQFF
once	TRBV19	TRBJ2-3	CASRLRTGGTDTQYF
NA	TRBV2	TRBJ2-2	CASSEALAQVFF
NA	TRBV19	TRBJ1-1	CASNAGYVEAFF
NA	TRBV18	TRBJ1-1	CASSQDMNTEAFF
NA	TRBV4-2	TRBJ2-1	CASSQDGPGQGHNEQFF
NA	TRBV9	TRBJ1-3	CASSFGGGSGNTIYF
NA	TRBV7-3	TRBJ2-1	CASSSGTGVNNEQFF
NA	TRBV7-8	TRBJ2-5	CASSLRGGETQYF
NA	TRBV4-1	TRBJ2-1	CASSQDSSPLPYNEQFF
NA	TRBV5-3	TRBJ2-1	CARSDQGTWQFF
NA	TRBV19	TRBJ2-1	CASSIRISTAGGDEQFF
NA	TRBV29-1	TRBJ2-2	CSVEGRETYTGELFF
once	TRBV11-2	TRBJ2-7	CASENSRVPSYEQYF
NA	TRBV10-3	TRBJ2-7	CAISDGGERGYEQYF
NA	TRBV7-9	TRBJ2-6	CASSPSTGDSGANVLTF
NA	TRBV27	TRBJ2-1	CASSFQTSGRSYNEQFF
NA	TRBV28	TRBJ2-2	CASNLYRPNTGELFF
NA	TRBV28	TRBJ2-3	CASSKMGSGGRTDTQYF
NA	TRBV11-2	TRBJ2-7	CASSLAADSYEQYF
NA	TRBV7-9	TRBJ1-4	CASSTGTATNEKLFF
NA	TRBV9	TRBJ2-4	CASSAGIGQGAKNIQYF
NA	TRBV4-1	TRBJ2-5	CASSQENREETQYF
few	TRBV30	TRBJ1-5	CAWTSGTYSNQPQHF
NA	TRBV5-1	TRBJ1-3	CASSRGGETGNTIYF
NA	TRBV6-5	TRBJ1-5	CASSPRVGNQPQHF
once	TRBV28	TRBJ1-2	CASSFSPGQGKYGYTF
few	TRBV28	TRBJ1-5	CASREEGQLNQPQHF
NA	TRBV7-2	TRBJ1-3	CASSPLAGNTIYF
NA	TRBV28	TRBJ1-6	CASSRQVDNSPLHF
NA	TRBV19	TRBJ2-1	CASSIIEGVAYNEQFF
NA	TRBV9	TRBJ2-4	CASSFETGVGNIQYF
NA	TRBV7-9	TRBJ1-5	CASSVHRGGDQPQHF
NA	TRBV19	TRBJ1-2	CASSIGGSYGYTF
NA	TRBV5-6	TRBJ1-2	CASSLVAVLASGGYTF
few	TRBV7-3	TRBJ1-6	CASSLTRERGSPLHF
NA	TRBV5-6	TRBJ1-2	CASSSPLRTAKYGYTF
NA	TRBV6-1	TRBJ1-1	CASSTDSYTEAFF
NA	TRBV10-1	TRBJ2-7	CASRGGRSSASYEQYF
once	TRBV4-3	TRBJ2-2	CASSQDGVQGVNANTGELFF
NA	TRBV7-2	TRBJ1-6	CASTSGGPLHF
few	TRBV6-5	TRBJ2-5	CASSSGWRETQYF
few	TRBV25-1	TRBJ2-2	CASSESPTRVGGELFF
NA	TRBV5-6	TRBJ1-3	CASSLYSANTIYF
NA	TRBV5-1	TRBJ2-3	CASSLGYTSTDTQYF
NA	TRBV14	TRBJ2-1	CASTRSSGRGDNEQFF
NA	TRBV7-2	TRBJ2-1	CASSLGLAGGRGVDNEQFF
NA	TRBV6-1	TRBJ1-4	CATAGGGTNEKLFF
NA	TRBV2	TRBJ2-7	CASSSLAGGGEQYF